The rows below give T cell receptor beta chains drawn from one sample of a study of tumor-infiltrating lymphocytes in primary liver carcinoma. One entry per CDR3 protein, called by TCRdb with MiXCR from the multiplex PCR reads. This table holds fewer than 250,000 distinct CDR3 sequences, roughly 80% found once. The sample comprised tumor tissue from primary liver carcinoma. These receptor sequences come from a man aged 35-49 years with primary liver carcinoma and hepatitis B virus infection. CDR3s include the opening cysteine and the closing phenylalanine or tryptophan. D genes are given only for firm matches. The size entry is marked missing in some rows and otherwise reads once, few, many or a size class.

d_gene	len	v_gene	j_gene	abundance	CDR3aa	CDR3nt
NA	13	TRBV5-1	TRBJ1-2	NA	CASSLLSDYSYIF	TGCGCCAGCAGCTTGCTGTCGGACTATAGCTACATCTTC
TRBD2	15	TRBV10-3	TRBJ2-3	NA	CAISEWRELTDTQYF	TGTGCCATCAGTGAGTGGCGGGAGCTAACAGATACGCAGTATTTT
NA	12	TRBV20-1	TRBJ1-1	NA	CSAPTTDTEAFF	TGCAGTGCTCCCACTACGGACACTGAAGCTTTCTTT
NA	13	TRBV5-6	TRBJ1-2	NA	CASSLTAIYGYTF	TGTGCCAGCAGCTTGACTGCAATCTATGGCTACACCTTC
TRBD1	13	TRBV30	TRBJ2-7	NA	CAWTSRDSYERYF	TGTGCCTGGACCTCCCGGGACAGCTATGAGCGGTACTTC
TRBD1	15	TRBV29-1	TRBJ2-5	NA	CSVEAERGRAVTQYF	TGCAGCGTTGAAGCGGAAAGGGGGCGAGCAGTGACCCAGTATTTC
NA	14	TRBV29-1	TRBJ1-2	NA	CSVKFGRSIYGYIF	TGCAGTGTCAAGTTTGGACGGTCGATCTATGGCTACATCTTC
NA	13	TRBV10-3	TRBJ2-5	few	CATLGLLQETQYF	TGTGCCACCTTGGGACTCCTTCAAGAGACCCAGTACTTC
NA	14	TRBV11-2	TRBJ2-5	NA	CASSLRGGQEIQYF	TGTGCCAGCAGCTTAAGGGGGGGACAAGAGATCCAGTACTTC
TRBD2	15	TRBV20-1	TRBJ2-1	once	CSAFDPGLGVYEHFF	TGCAGTGCTTTTGACCCGGGACTAGGCGTGTATGAGCATTTCTTC
TRBD2	16	TRBV13	TRBJ2-2	NA	CASSLILAEGPWELFF	TGTGCCAGCAGCTTAATACTAGCGGAAGGACCCTGGGAGCTGTTTTTT
NA	14	TRBV4-2	TRBJ2-7	NA	CASSQGDMGHEQYF	TGTGCCAGCAGTCAAGGTGACATGGGCCACGAGCAGTACTTC
TRBD2	18	TRBV6-1	TRBJ2-1	NA	CASSKETVGRGAYYEQFF	TGTGCCAGCAGTAAAGAGACGGTGGGGCGGGGGGCCTACTATGAGCAGTTCTTC
TRBD2	13	TRBV29-1	TRBJ2-3	few	CRAQRGGTDTQYF	TGTAGGGCCCAGCGGGGGGGCACAGATACGCAGTATTTT